Listed here are 8 T cell receptor beta chains from one sample, sequenced in a study of T cells after yellow fever vaccination. Each CDR3 protein is one row after TCRdb ran MiXCR on the 5' RACE reads. Of 550,000 to 750,000 distinct CDR3 sequences listed, roughly 14% are singletons. Source: PBMCs, taken on the day of the yellow fever booster vaccination. All receptors come from a man younger than 45 who received the YFV17D yellow fever vaccine.

The V gene is TRBV7-8, the J gene TRBJ2-3, with TRBD2 matching over 11 bases. Trimming removed 1 base from V and 0 bases from J; junction bases left unmatched: 3. The CDR3 is made up of 17 amino acids. CDR1 is SGHVS and CDR2 is FQNEAQ in the germline V gene. In nucleotides, the CDR3 is TGTGCCAGCAGCTTAGGACTAGCGGGATTTAGCACAGATACGCAGTATTTT. It encodes CASSLGLAGFSTDTQYF.

The V call is TRBV5-1, the J call TRBJ2-7, with 8 positions matching TRBD2. This CDR3 contains 15 residues. The V gene's germline CDR1 is SGHRS and CDR2 YFSETQ. With V trimmed by 3 bases and J by 2 bases, 7 bases remained unmatched. CDR3 nucleotide sequence: TGCGCCAGCAGCTCCTGGACTAGCAGAACCTACGAGCAGTACTTC. The encoded protein is CASSSWTSRTYEQYF.

The J gene is TRBJ2-5, the V gene TRBV29-1; either TRBD1 or TRBD2 may supply D (5 bases each). Germline V CDR1 and CDR2: SQVTM, ANQGSEA. The V and J ends lost 0 bases and 7 bases respectively, with 15 bases between them. This CDR3 contains 14 residues. CDR3 nucleotides: TGCAGCGTTGAAGATCCGGTCGGGACGGGGACCCAGTACTTC. It codes for CSVEDPVGTGTQYF.

This clonotype has just a few counts. V usage is TRBV29-1 and J usage is TRBJ1-2; 7 nucleotides match TRBD1. This CDR3 comprises 14 residues. V was clipped by 5 bases and J by 4 bases; unmatched bases: 10. CDR1 and CDR2 from the germline V gene are SQVTM and ANQGSEA. This CDR3 is CSVYQTGLTYGYTF. The CDR3 DNA is TGCAGCGTTTACCAGACAGGGCTTACCTATGGCTACACCTTC.

This clonotype came up many times. The chain employs TRBV7-2 and TRBJ2-3; 10 nucleotides agree with TRBD2. The junction had 3 bases not matched to a gene; V was cut back by 0 bases and J by 0 bases. The CDR3 contains 17 residues. From germline, CDR1 is SGHTA and CDR2 FQGNSA. CDR3 coding DNA: TGTGCCAGCAGCTTAGCTCCAGCGGGGGGGAGCACAGATACGCAGTATTTT. It codes for CASSLAPAGGSTDTQYF.

This clonotype was seen more than once but under ten times. This chain links TRBV4-2 with TRBJ2-7, with 9 bases identical to TRBD2. The CDR3 totals 16 residues. V lost 0 bases and J lost 4; bases outside the gene matches: 7. CDR1 is LGHNA, CDR2 YNFKEQ, per germline. The CDR3 protein is CASSQETRLAVYEQYF. As DNA, the CDR3 is TGTGCCAGCAGCCAAGAAACGAGACTAGCGGTATACGAGCAGTACTTC.

This chain connects TRBV7-2 to TRBJ2-1; D is uncertain. This CDR3 is 8 amino acids long. Germline V gene sequence: CDR1 SGHTA, CDR2 FQGNSA. Trimming removed 3 bases at V and 13 bases at J, with 1 base between. As DNA, the CDR3 is TGTGCCAGCAGCTTTCAGTTCTTC. It specifies CASSFQFF.

In its sample, this clonotype was seen a few times. This chain links TRBV5-5 with TRBJ2-7; TRBD2 is a possible D gene (6 bases). The CDR3 loop spans 15 amino acids. CDR1 and CDR2 (germline): SGHKS, YYEKEE (reference sequence). V lost 4 bases and J lost 3, with 17 bases in between. The CDR3 DNA sequence: TGTGCCAGCAGCCCCCGGGTCGGGGAGGACTACGAGCAGTACTTC. Encoded protein: CASSPRVGEDYEQYF. Variable domain in full (rest from reference TRBV5-5 and TRBJ2-7): DAGVTQSPTHLIKTRGQQVTLRCSPISGHKSVSWYQQVLGQGPQFIFQYYEKEERGRGNFPDRFSARQFPNYSSELNVNALLLGDSALYLCASSPRVGEDYEQYFGPGTRLTVT.